This T cell receptor beta chain was sequenced for a study of OX40 agonist ivuxolimab in advanced cancers. Sequenced by immunoSEQ multiplex PCR; TCRdb stores in-frame clones only, minus some. The table shows 40,000 to 65,000 clones, with nearly 90% occurring only once. Excluded were patients having autoimmune disease history or systemic immunosuppression. Trimming cost V 7 bases and J 0 bases, with 15 bases left between them. Germline V gene sequence: CDR1 GTSNPN, CDR2 SVGIG (reference sequence). CDR3 length: 14 amino acids. To note about this clone: What it binds is not known.

Study-wide points: Low clonal expansion, among the lowest seen, marked partial responders at 0.1-3.0 mg/kg. CD8+ T cells showed, on average, more clonal expansion than CD4+ cells.

This chain uses TRBV30 with TRBJ2-5, with D unresolved. This sequence originates from an adult with an advanced solid tumor such as melanoma, head and neck, liver or kidney cancer. The source was CD4+ or CD8+ T cells sorted from blood, collected in a trial of the OX40 agonist ivuxolimab. CDR3 nucleotides: TGTGCCTTGTCCACAATGGGGAACCAAGAGACCCAGTACTTC. This codes for CALSTMGNQETQYF.